This is a list of T cell receptor beta chains from one sample in a study of cytomegalovirus exposure and HLA in healthy donors. Sequenced by immunoSEQ multiplex PCR; TCRdb stores in-frame clones only, minus some. The table has around 120,000 clones, more than 60% seen once. Material for sequencing was PBMCs. The receptors were gathered from a woman aged 45 to 65 in good health and CMV-seropositive. Both conserved end residues are part of each CDR3. Fields, in order: V gene, clone size, D gene, J gene, CDR3 DNA, CDR3 protein. A D gene is named only where the DNA matches it firmly. Not every row has a clone size; where given, it reads once, few, many or a size class.

>TRBV10-3|few|-|TRBJ1-4
TGTGCCATCATCAGGGACTGGGAAAAACTGTTTTTT
CAIIRDWEKLFF
>TRBV7-8|-|-|TRBJ2-6
TGTGCCAGCAGCCCTAGGAGCGGCTTCGGCCGCTCTGGGGCCAACGTCCTGACTTTC
CASSPRSGFGRSGANVLTF
>TRBV9|-|-|TRBJ1-2
TGTGCCAGCAGCGTAGAGCAGGATCCCTACTATGGCTACACCTTC
CASSVEQDPYYGYTF
>TRBV25-1|-|-|TRBJ2-5
TGTGCCAGCAGTGAAAGGTCGACGGGAGAACGGGAGACCCAGTACTTC
CASSERSTGERETQYF
>TRBV6-5|-|-|TRBJ1-2
TGTGCCAGCAGGAACACAGGGCATGGCTACACCTTC
CASRNTGHGYTF
>TRBV6-6|few|TRBD1|TRBJ1-1
TGTGCCAGCAGTTACGAAACAGGGGACACTGAAGCTTTCTTT
CASSYETGDTEAFF
>TRBV19|-|-|TRBJ1-5
TGTGCCAGTAGTATGGGGGCACGGCAGCCCCAGCATTTT
CASSMGARQPQHF
>TRBV12-5|once|TRBD1|TRBJ2-2
TGTGCTAGTGGTTTGCCCGGACAGGGTGACACCGGGGAGCTGTTTTTT
CASGLPGQGDTGELFF
>TRBV6-5|-|-|TRBJ1-2
TGTGCCAGCAGTTATTCACAGGGTATGGGAGGCTACACCTTC
CASSYSQGMGGYTF
>TRBV30|-|-|TRBJ1-1
TGTGCCTGGACTAACGGACAGCGAGGCTCTGAAGCTTTCTTT
CAWTNGQRGSEAFF
>TRBV6-5|-|-|TRBJ2-7
TGTGCCAGCAGTTATCGCAGGCAAAGCTCCTACGAGCAGTACTTC
CASSYRRQSSYEQYF
>TRBV2|-|TRBD1|TRBJ1-1
TGTGCCAGCAGTTTAATGGGGACAGGGAGGAACACTGAAGCTTTCTTT
CASSLMGTGRNTEAFF
>TRBV4-3|-|TRBD1|TRBJ2-3
TGCGCCAGCAGCCAAGTAGTGACAGGGGGCGATACGCAGTATTTT
CASSQVVTGGDTQYF
>TRBV30|-|TRBD1|TRBJ1-2
TGTGCCTGGAGGCCTCAGGGGGCGCGGGTTTCCTATGGCTACACCTTC
CAWRPQGARVSYGYTF
>TRBV9|many|-|TRBJ2-2
TGTGCCAGCGAGGCGGGGGCCCACACCGGGGAGCTGTTTTTT
CASEAGAHTGELFF
>TRBV7-2|-|TRBD1|TRBJ1-4
TGTGCCAGCAGCTTAGCGGGGACAGGGCTGGAAAAACTGTTTTTT
CASSLAGTGLEKLFF
>TRBV7-7|-|-|TRBJ2-7
TGTGCTAGCAGCTTAGCGTACGGGAACTCCTACGAGCAGTACTTC
CASSLAYGNSYEQYF
>TRBV9|-|TRBD1|TRBJ2-2
TGTGCCAGCAGCGTTCGGACAGGTCTGAACACCGGGGAGCTGTTTTTT
CASSVRTGLNTGELFF
>TRBV6-4|-|-|TRBJ1-1
TGTGCCAGCAGGCCAACGGGGAGGGGCACTGAAGCTTTCTTT
CASRPTGRGTEAFF
>TRBV5-6|-|TRBD2|TRBJ2-7
TGTGCCAGCAGCTTCTACGAGCGGGGCTCCTACGAGCAGTACTTC
CASSFYERGSYEQYF
>TRBV13|-|-|TRBJ2-1
TGTGCCAGCAGCTTACTCGCAGTTGGGCAGTTCTTC
CASSLLAVGQFF
>TRBV30|-|-|TRBJ1-1
TGTGCCTGGAGTGTACAAGGGAACGGGGTGAACACTGAAGCTTTCTTT
CAWSVQGNGVNTEAFF
>TRBV4-1|-|-|TRBJ2-5
TGCGCCAGCAGCCAAGATCGGGATCCCTCGGGGTTACCCCAAGAGACCCAGTACTTC
CASSQDRDPSGLPQETQYF
>TRBV6-1|-|-|TRBJ2-4
TGTGCCAGCAGTGACGGGGGAGCCAAAAACATTCAGTACTTC
CASSDGGAKNIQYF
>TRBV2|few|TRBD1|TRBJ1-5
TGTGCCAGACCCACAGGGGCGCCAGGACAGCCCCAGCATTTT
CARPTGAPGQPQHF
>TRBV5-6|few|-|TRBJ2-5
TGTGCCAGCAGCTTCAGGGAGACCCAGTACTTC
CASSFRETQYF
>TRBV19|-|-|TRBJ2-2
TGTGCCAGTAGTATAAGCCCGGACACCGGGGAGCTGTTTTTT
CASSISPDTGELFF
>TRBV2|-|TRBD1|TRBJ1-5
TGTGCCAGCAGCAGACAGGGTTCTAATCAGCCCCAGCATTTT
CASSRQGSNQPQHF
>TRBV27|-|-|TRBJ2-7
TGTGCCAGCAGTGTAGGACAGTACTACGAGCAGTACTTC
CASSVGQYYEQYF
>TRBV15|-|-|TRBJ2-1
TGTGCCACCAGCAGAGACTCCCCAGGTGAGCAGTTCTTC
CATSRDSPGEQFF
>TRBV2|many|-|TRBJ1-5
TGTGCCAGCAGTGGTCCGGGATATAGCAATCAGCCCCAGCATTTT
CASSGPGYSNQPQHF
>TRBV7-9|-|-|TRBJ1-5
TGTGCCAGCCAAACAGGGAATCAGCCCCAGCATTTT
CASQTGNQPQHF
>TRBV4-1|-|TRBD2|TRBJ2-3
TGCGCCACCCAAACTAGCGGGGGGACAGATACGCAGTATTTT
CATQTSGGTDTQYF
>TRBV6-1|few|TRBD1|TRBJ2-1
TGTGCCAGCTTTGAGCCGGGACAGGGGCGATCTGAGCAGTTCTTC
CASFEPGQGRSEQFF
>TRBV4-2|-|TRBD1|TRBJ1-1
TGTGCCAGCAGCCAAGACCCCGGGACAGGTGAAGCTTTCTTT
CASSQDPGTGEAFF
>TRBV6-5|-|TRBD1|TRBJ2-7
TGTGCCAGCAGTTCGGGATGGACAGGGAACTACGAGCAGTACTTC
CASSSGWTGNYEQYF
>TRBV12-5|-|-|TRBJ1-6
TGTGCTAGTGGTCAAACAGGGTCCAATTCACCCCTCCACTTT
CASGQTGSNSPLHF
>TRBV19|-|-|TRBJ2-3
TGTGCCAGTGGGCCGAGTCACACAGATACGCAGTATTTT
CASGPSHTDTQYF
>TRBV21-1|-|-|TRBJ1-5
TGTGCCAGCAGCAAAAAGCGACAGGGTTTTGGCCCCAGCAATCAGCCCCAGCATTTT
CASSKKRQGFGPSNQPQHF
>TRBV6-1|-|TRBD1|TRBJ2-7
TGTGCCAGCAGCCCCGGACAGGGGGCTTTGAGCGAGCAGTACTTC
CASSPGQGALSEQYF
>TRBV5-1|-|TRBD2|TRBJ2-3
TGCGCCAGCAGCTTATTAGCGGGAGGCACAGATACGCAGTATTTT
CASSLLAGGTDTQYF
>TRBV18|-|-|TRBJ1-5
TGTGCCAGCTCACCGGGGCGGGGGACCTGGCCCCAGCATTTT
CASSPGRGTWPQHF
>TRBV5-6|few|TRBD1|TRBJ2-7
TGTGCCAGCAGGGGCCAGGACAGGGGGCCGGGCGAGCAGTACTTC
CASRGQDRGPGEQYF
>TRBV5-1|-|-|TRBJ1-4
TGCGCCAGCAGCTTGGAAGGGGTTGGAGAAAAACTGTTTTTT
CASSLEGVGEKLFF
>TRBV5-6|-|-|TRBJ1-1
TGTGCCAGCAGCTTGGCCAAGAACACTGAAGCTTTCTTT
CASSLAKNTEAFF
>TRBV5-1|-|-|TRBJ2-1
TGCGCCAGCAGCCCTCCCCGCCAGGGTGCCTACAATGAGCAGTTCTTC
CASSPPRQGAYNEQFF
>TRBV19|-|-|TRBJ2-7
TGTGCCAGTCTCGATTTCCGGAAGACAGGCTACGAGCAGTACTTC
CASLDFRKTGYEQYF
>TRBV19|-|-|TRBJ2-7
TGTGCCAGTCGCGCTAACTCCTACGAGCAGTACTTC
CASRANSYEQYF
>TRBV7-9|-|-|TRBJ2-7
TGTGCCAGCAGCCAACATGGGGAGCGGTCGGAGGAGCAGTACTTC
CASSQHGERSEEQYF